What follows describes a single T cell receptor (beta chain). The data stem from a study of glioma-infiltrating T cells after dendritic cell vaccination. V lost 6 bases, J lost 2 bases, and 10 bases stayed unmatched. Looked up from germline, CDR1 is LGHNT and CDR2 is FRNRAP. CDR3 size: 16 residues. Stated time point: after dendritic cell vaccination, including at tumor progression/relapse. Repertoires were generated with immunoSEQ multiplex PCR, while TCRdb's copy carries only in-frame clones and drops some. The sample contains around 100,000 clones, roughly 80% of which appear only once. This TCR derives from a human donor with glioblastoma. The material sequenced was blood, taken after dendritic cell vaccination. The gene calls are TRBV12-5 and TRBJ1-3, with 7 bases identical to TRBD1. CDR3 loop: CASGGQSYFAGNTIYF. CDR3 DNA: TGTGCTAGTGGGGGACAGTCTTATTTCGCTGGAAACACCATATATTTT.